Included here is one TCR beta chain sequence, with context. In the source study's methods: Cell counts per sample came from amplifying reference gene primers. Some clones are missing from TCRdb's copy, which holds only in-frame ones; the method was immunoSEQ multiplex PCR. That table supplies the V and J calls and clone size; D and trimming were determined from the DNA. The repertoire includes under 60,000 clones, about 90% of them detected once, and 6.5% sits in the top ten. This sample is drawn from a study of blood T cell repertoires in COVID-19. Background on the study: Donors in the United States, Italy and Spain gave samples during acute or convalescent COVID-19. Nucleic acid was either cDNA or gDNA, and it came from T cells, B-cell-depleted T cells, or PBMCs.

The CDR3 loop spans 15 amino acids. From germline, CDR1 is KGHDR and CDR2 SFDVKD. Unmatched junction bases numbered 7, after V lost 3 bases and J lost 6 bases. Sequences were obtained from peripheral blood. This receptor was taken from a man in his fifties with active COVID-19. The chain has TRBV24-1 and TRBJ2-1; TRBD2 matches 7 bases. The CDR3 spells CATSDKTSPINEQFF. The CDR3 DNA sequence: TGTGCCACCAGTGATAAGACTAGCCCAATCAATGAGCAGTTCTTC.